This is a list of T cell receptor beta chains from one sample in a study of CD4 T cells in relation to SARS-CoV-2 and coronaviruses. Antigens of these TCRs are unknown. Data came from immunoSEQ multiplex PCR; TCRdb stores just in-frame clones and leaves some out. This table holds just over 35,000 clones, just under 85% found once. The sequenced sample consisted of naive CD4+ T cells from PBMCs, cultured in vitro. These receptors were obtained from an adult with COVID-19. Each CDR3 is given with its conserved first and last residue. The D gene is left open where the match is weak. Expanded clones get a size class; other rows say once, few or many, or leave the size out.

CDR3 length	V gene	J gene	D gene	clone size	CDR3 protein	CDR3 DNA
14	TRBV10-3	TRBJ2-7	TRBD2	few	CAIRASGSVHEQYF	TGTGCCATCAGAGCTAGCGGGAGCGTCCACGAGCAGTACTTC
14	TRBV25-1	TRBJ2-6	.	.	CASNWGGGANVLTF	TGTGCCAGCAACTGGGGTGGAGGGGCCAACGTCCTGACTTTC
13	TRBV11-2	TRBJ2-7	.	.	CASSFKGMDEQYF	TGTGCCAGCAGCTTTAAAGGGATGGACGAGCAGTACTTC
14	TRBV4-1	TRBJ1-1	.	few	CASSQVGDGTEAFF	TGCGCCAGCAGCCAAGTCGGGGATGGCACTGAAGCTTTCTTT
11	TRBV14	TRBJ2-1	.	few	CASSLIDEQFF	TGTGCCAGCAGCCTAATTGATGAGCAGTTCTTC
16	TRBV5-1	TRBJ2-1	TRBD2	.	CASSGTLTSGTSEQFF	TGCGCCAGCAGCGGCACCTTGACTAGCGGGACTAGTGAGCAGTTCTTC
20	TRBV5-1	TRBJ2-1	TRBD2	.	CASSLGLAGDWVNSYNEQFF	TGCGCCAGCAGCTTGGGGCTAGCGGGAGATTGGGTCAACTCCTACAATGAGCAGTTCTTC
15	TRBV15	TRBJ2-1	.	.	CATSRDPRPYNEQFF	TGTGCCACCAGCAGGGACCCTCGGCCTTACAATGAGCAGTTCTTC
14	TRBV6-2/TRBV6-3	TRBJ2-2	.	.	CASSYSDSTGELFF	TGTGCCAGCAGTTACTCGGACAGCACCGGGGAGCTGTTTTTT
16	TRBV9	TRBJ2-7	TRBD2	.	CASSPSGNARRYEQYF	TGTGCCAGCAGCCCCAGCGGGAATGCCCGGAGATACGAGCAGTACTTC
15	TRBV18	TRBJ2-1	.	.	CASSPTGSSYNEQFF	TGTGCCAGCTCACCGACTGGGAGCTCCTACAATGAGCAGTTCTTC
17	TRBV24-1	TRBJ2-3	TRBD2	.	CATSDPGTSGTFGTQYF	TGTGCCACCAGTGATCCAGGGACTAGCGGGACTTTTGGTACGCAGTATTTT
13	TRBV25-1	TRBJ2-7	.	.	CASSDSGPYEQYF	TGTGCCAGCAGTGACAGTGGCCCCTACGAGCAGTACTTC
12	TRBV18	TRBJ1-4	.	.	CASRWGNEKLFF	TGTGCCAGCCGCTGGGGAAATGAAAAACTGTTTTTT
19	TRBV11-3	TRBJ2-4	TRBD2	.	CASSLGNGLAVCLVDIQYF	TGTGCCAGCAGCTTAGGCAACGGACTAGCGGTTTGTTTGGTTGACATTCAGTACTTC
13	TRBV18	TRBJ2-5	.	.	CASSIGREETQYF	TGTGCCAGCTCAATCGGCCGAGAAGAGACCCAGTACTTC
13	TRBV28	TRBJ2-3	.	.	CASFDGQGYTQYF	TGTGCCAGCTTCGATGGGCAGGGGTATACGCAGTATTTT
12	TRBV30	TRBJ2-7	.	.	CAWSFLRGEQYF	TGTGCCTGGAGTTTTTTGAGGGGCGAGCAGTACTTC
14	TRBV6-5	TRBJ2-6	.	once	CASSPGAGANVLTF	TGTGCCAGCAGTCCCGGGGCTGGGGCCAACGTCCTGACTTTC
17	TRBV3-1/TRBV3-2	TRBJ1-3	.	once	CASTPKIVEGGGNTIYF	TGTGCCAGCACCCCCAAGATTGTTGAGGGAGGTGGAAACACCATATATTTT
15	TRBV11-2	TRBJ2-1	.	.	CASRVVRGLYNEQFF	TGTGCCAGCAGAGTGGTTCGAGGTTTATACAATGAGCAGTTCTTC
15	TRBV19	TRBJ2-5	TRBD2	.	CASSPGTRQFETQYF	TGTGCCAGTAGTCCCGGGACTAGGCAATTCGAGACCCAGTACTTC
14	TRBV13	TRBJ2-1	TRBD2	.	CASSPASGYNEQFF	TGTGCCAGCAGCCCGGCTAGCGGGTACAATGAGCAGTTCTTC
12	TRBV6-5	TRBJ2-3	.	.	CATSRDFVTQYF	TGTGCCACTAGTAGGGATTTCGTTACGCAGTATTTT
14	TRBV18	TRBJ2-5	TRBD2	.	CASSRTSGKETQYF	TGTGCCAGCTCCCGGACTAGCGGAAAAGAGACCCAGTACTTC
17	TRBV4-1	TRBJ2-7	.	.	CASSHAPTGLGSYEQYF	TGCGCCAGCAGCCACGCACCCACTGGGCTCGGGTCATACGAGCAGTACTTC
13	TRBV5-3	TRBJ2-1	.	.	CARSLYQGNEQFF	TGTGCCAGAAGCTTGTACCAGGGAAATGAGCAGTTCTTC
16	TRBV3-1/TRBV3-2	TRBJ2-4	.	once	CASSQEVWGAKNIQYF	TGTGCCAGCAGCCAAGAAGTGTGGGGGGCCAAAAACATTCAGTACTTC
13	TRBV2	TRBJ2-2	.	.	CASSVYSPGELFF	TGTGCCAGCAGTGTATACTCTCCCGGGGAGCTGTTTTTT
16	TRBV4-1	TRBJ1-1	TRBD1	.	CASSQGTGGGNTEAFF	TGCGCCAGCAGCCAAGGGACAGGGGGCGGGAACACTGAAGCTTTCTTT
16	TRBV7-9	TRBJ2-6	.	.	CASSKAQLSGANVLTF	TGTGCCAGCAGCAAAGCCCAGCTCTCTGGGGCCAACGTCCTGACTTTC